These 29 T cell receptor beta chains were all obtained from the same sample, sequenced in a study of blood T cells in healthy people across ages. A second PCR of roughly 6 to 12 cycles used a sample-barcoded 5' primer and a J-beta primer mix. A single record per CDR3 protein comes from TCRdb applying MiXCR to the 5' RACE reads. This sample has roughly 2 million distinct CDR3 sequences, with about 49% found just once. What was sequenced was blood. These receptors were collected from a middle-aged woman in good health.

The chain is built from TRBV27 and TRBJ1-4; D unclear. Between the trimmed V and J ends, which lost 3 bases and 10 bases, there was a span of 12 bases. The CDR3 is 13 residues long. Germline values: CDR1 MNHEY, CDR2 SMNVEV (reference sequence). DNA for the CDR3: TGTGCCAGCAGTTTGGCCCGTACGGGAAAACTGTTTTTT. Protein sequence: CASSLARTGKLFF.

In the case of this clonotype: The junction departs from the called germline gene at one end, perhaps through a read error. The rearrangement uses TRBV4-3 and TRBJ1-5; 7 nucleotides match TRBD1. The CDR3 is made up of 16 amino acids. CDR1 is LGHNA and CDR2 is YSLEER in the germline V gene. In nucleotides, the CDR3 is TGCGCCAACAGCCAAGAGGTAGGACAGGTAAATCAGCCCCAGCATTTT. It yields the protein CANSQEVGQVNQPQHF.

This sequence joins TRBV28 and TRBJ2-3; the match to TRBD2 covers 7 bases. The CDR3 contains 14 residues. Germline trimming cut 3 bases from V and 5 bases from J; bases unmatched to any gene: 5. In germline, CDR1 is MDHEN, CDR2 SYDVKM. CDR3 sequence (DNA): TGTGCCAGCAGTTTTGGGGGGGATAGAGATACGCAGTATTTT. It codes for CASSFGGDRDTQYF.

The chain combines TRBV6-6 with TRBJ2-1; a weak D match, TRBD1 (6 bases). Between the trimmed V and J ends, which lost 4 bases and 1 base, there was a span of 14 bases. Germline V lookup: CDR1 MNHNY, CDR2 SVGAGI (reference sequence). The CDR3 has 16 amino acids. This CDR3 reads CASSSHQGSSYNEQFF. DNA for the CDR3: TGTGCCAGCAGTTCCCATCAGGGGTCTTCCTACAATGAGCAGTTCTTC.

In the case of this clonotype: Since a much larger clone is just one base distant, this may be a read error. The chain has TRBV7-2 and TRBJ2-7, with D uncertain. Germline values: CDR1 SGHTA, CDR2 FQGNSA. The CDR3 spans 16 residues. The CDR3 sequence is CASSPRVGLGSYGQYF. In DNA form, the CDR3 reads TGTGCCAGCAGCCCCCGAGTTGGGCTCGGCTCCTACGGGCAGTACTTC.

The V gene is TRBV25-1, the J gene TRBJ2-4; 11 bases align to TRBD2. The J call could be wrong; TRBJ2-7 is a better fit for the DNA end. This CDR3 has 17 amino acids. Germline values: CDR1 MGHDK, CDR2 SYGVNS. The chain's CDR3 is CASSLGTSGSSSYEQYF. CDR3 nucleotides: TGTGCCAGCAGTCTAGGGACTAGCGGCAGTAGCTCCTACGAGCAGTACTTC.

CDR3 in amino acids: CASSGGGDHQETQYF. CDR3 nucleotide sequence: TGTGCCAGCAGCGGAGGGGGGGACCACCAAGAGACCCAGTACTTC. V gene TRBV9 combines with J gene TRBJ2-5, with D tentatively TRBD2 (7 bases). Trimming removed 3 bases at V and 0 bases at J, with 12 bases between. The CDR3 has 15 amino acids. Germline-derived CDR1 and CDR2 are SGDLS and YYNGEE.

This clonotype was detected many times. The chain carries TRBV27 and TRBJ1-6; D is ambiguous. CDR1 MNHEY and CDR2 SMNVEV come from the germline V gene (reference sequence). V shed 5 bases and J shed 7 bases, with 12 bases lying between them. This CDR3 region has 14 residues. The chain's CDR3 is CASSPQPGNSPLHF. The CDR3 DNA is TGTGCCAGCAGTCCCCAACCCGGGAATTCACCCCTCCACTTT.

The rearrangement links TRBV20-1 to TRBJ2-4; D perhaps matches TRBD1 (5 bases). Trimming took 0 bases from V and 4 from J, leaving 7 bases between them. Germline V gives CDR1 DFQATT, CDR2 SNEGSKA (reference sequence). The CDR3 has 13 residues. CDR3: CSARDPGKNIQYF. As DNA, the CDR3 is TGCAGTGCTAGAGATCCAGGGAAAAACATTCAGTACTTC.

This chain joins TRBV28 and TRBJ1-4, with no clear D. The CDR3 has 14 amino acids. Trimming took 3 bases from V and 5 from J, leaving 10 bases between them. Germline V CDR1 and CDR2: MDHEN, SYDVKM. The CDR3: CASSLGRNNEKLFF. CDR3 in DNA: TGTGCCAGCAGTTTGGGCAGAAACAATGAAAAACTGTTTTTT.

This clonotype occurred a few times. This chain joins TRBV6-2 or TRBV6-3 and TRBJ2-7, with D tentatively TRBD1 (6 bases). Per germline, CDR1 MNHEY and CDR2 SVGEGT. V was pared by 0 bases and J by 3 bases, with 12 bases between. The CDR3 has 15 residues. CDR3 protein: CASSYSAGALYEQYF. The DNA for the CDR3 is TGTGCCAGCAGTTACTCGGCAGGGGCCCTCTACGAGCAGTACTTC.

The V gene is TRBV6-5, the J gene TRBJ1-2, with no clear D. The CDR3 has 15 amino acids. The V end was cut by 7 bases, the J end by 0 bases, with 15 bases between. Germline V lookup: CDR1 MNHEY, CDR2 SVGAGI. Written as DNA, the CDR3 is TGTGCCAGCACCTTTGGGCCCGGATCTAACTATGGCTACACCTTC. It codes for CASTFGPGSNYGYTF.

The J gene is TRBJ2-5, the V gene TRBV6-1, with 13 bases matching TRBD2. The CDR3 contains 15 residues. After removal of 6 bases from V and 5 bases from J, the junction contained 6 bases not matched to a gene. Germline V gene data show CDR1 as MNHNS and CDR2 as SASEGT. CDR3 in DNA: TGTGCCAGCAGGACTGAACTAGCGGGGGGGGAGACCCAGTACTTC. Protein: CASRTELAGGETQYF.

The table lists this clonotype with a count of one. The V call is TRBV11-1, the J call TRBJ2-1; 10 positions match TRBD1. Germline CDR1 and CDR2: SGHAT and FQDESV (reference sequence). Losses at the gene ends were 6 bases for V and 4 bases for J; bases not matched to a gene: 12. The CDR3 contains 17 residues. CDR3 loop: CASSWDSGTGDYNEQFF. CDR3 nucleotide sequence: TGTGCCAGCAGTTGGGATTCGGGGACAGGGGATTACAATGAGCAGTTCTTC.

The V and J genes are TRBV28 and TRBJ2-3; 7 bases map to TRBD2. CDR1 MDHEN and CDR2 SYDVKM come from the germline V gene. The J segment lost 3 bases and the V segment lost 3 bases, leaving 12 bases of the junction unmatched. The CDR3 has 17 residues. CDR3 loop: CASSFPTGGRQTDTQYF. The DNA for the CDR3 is TGTGCCAGCAGTTTCCCCACGGGGGGTCGGCAGACAGATACGCAGTATTTT.

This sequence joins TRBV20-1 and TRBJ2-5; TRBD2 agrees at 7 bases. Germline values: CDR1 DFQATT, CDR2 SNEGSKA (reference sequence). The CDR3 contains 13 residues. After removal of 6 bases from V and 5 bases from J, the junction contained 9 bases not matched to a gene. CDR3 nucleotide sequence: TGCAGTGCGCCTACTAGCGCCGCGGAGACCCAGTACTTC. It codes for CSAPTSAAETQYF.

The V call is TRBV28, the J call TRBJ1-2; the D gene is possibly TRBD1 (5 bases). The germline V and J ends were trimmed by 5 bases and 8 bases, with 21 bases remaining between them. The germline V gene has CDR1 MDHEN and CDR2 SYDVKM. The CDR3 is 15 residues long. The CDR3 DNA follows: TGTGCCAGCAGTGAACCCCCCGGGACGATTAACGGCTACACCTTC. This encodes CASSEPPGTINGYTF.

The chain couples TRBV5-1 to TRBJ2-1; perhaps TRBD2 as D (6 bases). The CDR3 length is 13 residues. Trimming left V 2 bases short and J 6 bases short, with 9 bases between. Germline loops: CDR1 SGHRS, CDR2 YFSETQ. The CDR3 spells CASSFVGGNEQFF. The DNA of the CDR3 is TGCGCCAGCAGCTTCGTGGGGGGCAATGAGCAGTTCTTC.

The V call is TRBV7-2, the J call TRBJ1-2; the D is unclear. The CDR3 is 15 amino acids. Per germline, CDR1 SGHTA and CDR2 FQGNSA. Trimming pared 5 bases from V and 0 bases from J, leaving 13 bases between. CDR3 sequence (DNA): TGTGCCAGCAGCAGAGAGGGTTCGACTAACTATGGCTACACCTTC. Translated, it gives CASSREGSTNYGYTF.

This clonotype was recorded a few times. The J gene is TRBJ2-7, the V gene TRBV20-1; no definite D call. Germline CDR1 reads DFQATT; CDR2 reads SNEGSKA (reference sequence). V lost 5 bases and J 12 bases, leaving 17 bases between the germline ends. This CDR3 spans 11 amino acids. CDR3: CSAPQATRWYF. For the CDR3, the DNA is TGCAGTGCTCCTCAGGCGACCCGGTGGTACTTC.

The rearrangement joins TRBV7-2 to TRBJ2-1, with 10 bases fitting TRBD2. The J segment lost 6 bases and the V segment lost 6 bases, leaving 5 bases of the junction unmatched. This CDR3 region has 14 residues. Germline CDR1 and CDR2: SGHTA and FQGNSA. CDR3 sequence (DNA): TGTGCCAGCAGGTCTAGCGGGGGTCCCAATGAGCAGTTCTTC. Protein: CASRSSGGPNEQFF.

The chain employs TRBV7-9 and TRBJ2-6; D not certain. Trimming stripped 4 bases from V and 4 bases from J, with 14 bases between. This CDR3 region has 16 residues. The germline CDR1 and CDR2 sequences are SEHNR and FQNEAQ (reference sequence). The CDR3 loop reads CASSSVITVGANVLTF. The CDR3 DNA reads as TGTGCCAGCAGCTCCGTCATAACCGTGGGGGCCAACGTCCTGACTTTC.

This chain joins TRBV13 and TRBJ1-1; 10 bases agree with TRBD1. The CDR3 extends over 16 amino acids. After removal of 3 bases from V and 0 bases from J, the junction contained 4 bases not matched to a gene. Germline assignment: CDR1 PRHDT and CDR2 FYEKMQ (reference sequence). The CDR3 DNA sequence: TGTGCCAGCAGCTTTGGGACAGGGGACATGAACACTGAAGCTTTCTTT. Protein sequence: CASSFGTGDMNTEAFF.

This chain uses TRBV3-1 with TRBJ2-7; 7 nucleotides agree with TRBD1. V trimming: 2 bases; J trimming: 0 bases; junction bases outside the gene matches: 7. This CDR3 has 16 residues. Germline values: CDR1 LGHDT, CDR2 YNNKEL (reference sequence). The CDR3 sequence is CASSQYGTASSYEQYF. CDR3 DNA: TGTGCCAGCAGCCAATATGGGACAGCTAGCTCCTACGAGCAGTACTTC.

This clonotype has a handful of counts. For the CDR3, the DNA is TGCAGTCCCCACATACCAAGCACAGATACGCAGTATTTT. Protein: CSPHIPSTDTQYF. The chain employs TRBV20-1 and TRBJ2-3; D gene unclear. The CDR3 is 13 amino acids. V dropped 8 bases and J dropped 0 bases, with 12 bases sitting between them. Looked up from germline, CDR1 is DFQATT and CDR2 is SNEGSKA (reference sequence).

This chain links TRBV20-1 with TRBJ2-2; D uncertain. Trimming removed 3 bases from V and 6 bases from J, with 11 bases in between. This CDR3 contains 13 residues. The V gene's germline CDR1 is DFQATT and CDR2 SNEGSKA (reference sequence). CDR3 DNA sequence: TGCAGTGCTAGTGTGACCCAGCCCGGGGAGCTGTTTTTT. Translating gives CSASVTQPGELFF.

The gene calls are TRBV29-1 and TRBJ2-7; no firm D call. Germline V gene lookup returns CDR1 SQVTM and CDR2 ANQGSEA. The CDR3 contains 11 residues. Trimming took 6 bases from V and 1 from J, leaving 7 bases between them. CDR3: CSVVQSYEQYF. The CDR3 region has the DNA TGCAGCGTCGTACAGTCCTACGAGCAGTACTTC.

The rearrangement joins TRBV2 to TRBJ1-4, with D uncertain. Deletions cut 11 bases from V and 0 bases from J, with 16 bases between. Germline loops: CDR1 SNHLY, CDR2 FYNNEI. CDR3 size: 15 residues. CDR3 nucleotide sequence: TGTGCCCTAGGCCATTCGACTGCAACTAATGAAAAACTGTTTTTT. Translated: CALGHSTATNEKLFF.

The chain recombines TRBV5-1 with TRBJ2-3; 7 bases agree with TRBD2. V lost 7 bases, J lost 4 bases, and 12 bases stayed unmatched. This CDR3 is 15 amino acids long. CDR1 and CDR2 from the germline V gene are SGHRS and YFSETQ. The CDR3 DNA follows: TGCGCCAGCTCCTGGACCAGCGGGACGGCAGATACGCAGTATTTT. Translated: CASSWTSGTADTQYF.